The 8 T cell receptor beta chains given below trace back to one sample, sequenced in a study of blood T cell repertoires in COVID-19. The protocol was immunoSEQ multiplex PCR, while the TCRdb copy is restricted to in-frame clones and leaves out a portion. The sample holds about 78,000 clones, roughly 90% seen once. Specimen: peripheral blood. These TCRs come from a man between 65 and 85 years old with active or convalescent COVID-19.

The V call is TRBV6-5, the J call TRBJ1-4; 7 positions match TRBD1. Germline CDR1 reads MNHEY; CDR2 reads SVGAGI. V shed 5 bases, J shed 7 bases, and the junction held 10 bases outside the gene matches. This CDR3 is 15 amino acids long. The CDR3 reads CASSPRTGRSEKLFF. In nucleotides, the CDR3 is TGTGCCAGCAGTCCCCGGACAGGTCGTAGTGAAAAACTGTTTTTT.

The chain uses TRBV5-6 and TRBJ1-2; TRBD1 matches 12 bases. CDR3 length: 16 residues. J was trimmed by 4 bases and V by 4 bases; bases with no gene match: 8. Germline CDR1 reads SGHDT; CDR2 reads YYEEEE. The CDR3 DNA follows: TGTGCCAGCAGCCAGGGGACAGGGGGCCTTGGCTATGGCTACACCTTC. Encoded protein: CASSQGTGGLGYGYTF.

J is TRBJ2-5 and V is TRBV5-1, with 9 bases lining up with TRBD2. CDR3 length: 16 residues. From germline, CDR1 is SGHRS and CDR2 YFSETQ. Trimming took 4 bases from V and 2 from J; bases not matched to a gene: 9. CDR3: CASSGLSGGPQETQYF. The CDR3 DNA is TGCGCCAGCAGCGGACTTAGCGGGGGCCCTCAAGAGACCCAGTACTTC.

The V and J genes are TRBV6-5 and TRBJ2-2, with D unresolved. The CDR3 has 16 residues. The V gene lost 0 bases and the J gene lost 3 bases, with 11 bases spanning the gap. Germline V gene sequence: CDR1 MNHEY, CDR2 SVGAGI. This CDR3 is CASSYSSRIHTGELFF. The CDR3 DNA is TGTGCCAGCAGTTACTCGTCCAGGATCCACACCGGGGAGCTGTTTTTT.

This clone was seen once. The J gene is TRBJ2-2, the V gene TRBV5-6, with 9 bases fitting TRBD1. The length of the CDR3 is 17 residues. Germline assignment: CDR1 SGHDT and CDR2 YYEEEE. V shed 4 bases and J 1 base; nucleotides not matched to a gene: 8. The CDR3 DNA is TGTGCCAGCAGCCCAGGGGACAGGGCATGGAACACCGGGGAGCTGTTTTTT. This codes for CASSPGDRAWNTGELFF.

The chain uses TRBV3-1 (or the pseudogene TRBV3-2) and TRBJ1-5; D unresolved. The length of the CDR3 is 15 residues. CDR1 LGHDT and CDR2 YNNKEL come from the germline V gene (reference sequence). Trimming pared 0 bases from V and 4 bases from J, leaving 10 bases between. CDR3 in DNA: TGTGCCAGCAGCCAAGAGTATCGGGGAAATCAGCCCCAGCATTTT. As protein: CASSQEYRGNQPQHF.

The chain uses TRBV6-5 and TRBJ2-5, with 7 bases lining up with TRBD2. Per germline, CDR1 MNHEY and CDR2 SVGAGI. V gave up 5 bases and J gave up 5 bases; unmatched junction bases: 5. The CDR3 consists of 13 residues. The CDR3 reads CASSRRTRETQYF. CDR3 nucleotides: TGTGCCAGCAGTCGACGGACTAGGGAGACCCAGTACTTC.

The chain combines TRBV6-5 with TRBJ1-2, with 9 nucleotides matching TRBD1. CDR3 length: 14 residues. The trim removed 6 bases at V and 2 bases at J, leaving 4 bases unmatched. Germline CDR1 reads MNHEY; CDR2 reads SVGAGI. CDR3 sequence reads: CASRDRGGNYGYTF. CDR3 sequence (DNA): TGTGCCAGCAGGGACAGGGGCGGCAACTATGGCTACACCTTC.